A selection of T cell receptor beta chains follows, all from one sample in a study of blood T cells in healthy people across ages. TCRdb re-analysed the 5' RACE reads in MiXCR, keeping a single row per CDR3 protein. This sample has 790,000 or so distinct CDR3 sequences, with about 47% found just once. Sequences were obtained from blood. The receptors come from an elderly man in good health. CDR3s include the opening cysteine and the closing phenylalanine or tryptophan. The order of the fields is V gene, CDR3 protein.

v_gene: TRBV7-2; CDR3aa: CASSWAGFGQPQHF
v_gene: TRBV20-1; CDR3aa: CSARRPGFNTEAFF
v_gene: TRBV10-3; CDR3aa: CAISDTRGSRGTDTQYF
v_gene: TRBV7-8; CDR3aa: CATLTYNEQYF
v_gene: TRBV12-3/TRBV12-4; CDR3aa: CASSKPGGGNEQFF
v_gene: TRBV29-1; CDR3aa: CSVDGTAGGGYTF
v_gene: TRBV28; CDR3aa: CASSITGGGDTEAFF
v_gene: TRBV7-9; CDR3aa: CASTGGGFSGNTIYF
v_gene: TRBV13; CDR3aa: CASSRARDSYEQYF
v_gene: TRBV4-3; CDR3aa: CASSQVDAWGAHNEQFF
v_gene: TRBV5-1; CDR3aa: CASRGTGGAETQYF
v_gene: TRBV10-3; CDR3aa: CAISASAGTAISYEQYF
v_gene: TRBV6-5; CDR3aa: CASRKGHYEQYF
v_gene: TRBV6-2/TRBV6-3; CDR3aa: CASNRRRDSYEQYF
v_gene: TRBV24-1; CDR3aa: CATSAQGGHRNEQFF
v_gene: TRBV5-1; CDR3aa: CASSTGGLAGANEQFF
v_gene: TRBV14; CDR3aa: CAGSALAGEAYNEQFF
v_gene: TRBV5-1; CDR3aa: CASSYSGLAKGHTEAFF
v_gene: TRBV12-3/TRBV12-4; CDR3aa: CATCPDWGTEAFF
v_gene: TRBV7-2; CDR3aa: CASSLGWERGGTDTQYF
v_gene: TRBV5-1; CDR3aa: CASSLVSGIYEQYF
v_gene: TRBV20-1; CDR3aa: CSARLSEGADTQYF
v_gene: TRBV6-5; CDR3aa: CASQLAGLNEQFF
v_gene: TRBV30; CDR3aa: CALDTTSGGHRPHNEQFF
v_gene: TRBV7-9; CDR3aa: CASSPTEQEQFF
v_gene: TRBV2; CDR3aa: CASKPGTLSTDTQYF
v_gene: TRBV7-6; CDR3aa: CANSPSGTHKQFF
v_gene: TRBV9; CDR3aa: CASSNRDRVLDEQFF
v_gene: TRBV20-1; CDR3aa: CSASGSSEQFF
v_gene: TRBV28; CDR3aa: CASTHGYKLSPEGLAGVYYEQYF
v_gene: TRBV6-2/TRBV6-3; CDR3aa: CASSYRDNQPQHF
v_gene: TRBV4-3; CDR3aa: CASSQGRGRQAETQYF
v_gene: TRBV2; CDR3aa: CASSRTAASYERYF
v_gene: TRBV7-3; CDR3aa: CASSGGPRAGANVLTF
v_gene: TRBV6-1; CDR3aa: CASSEASGHLNQPQHF
v_gene: TRBV28; CDR3aa: CASSPSRSGRLGKQYF
v_gene: TRBV28; CDR3aa: CASSLRGTSGRAYREQFF
v_gene: TRBV5-1; CDR3aa: CASSLLRQETQYF
v_gene: TRBV20-1; CDR3aa: CSASGGDSYNEQYF
v_gene: TRBV13; CDR3aa: CASSFGRGFYSDEQFF
v_gene: TRBV28; CDR3aa: CASSVYGDLGEQFF
v_gene: TRBV20-1; CDR3aa: CSAQKGQVIYGQYF
v_gene: TRBV20-1; CDR3aa: CSALDLGGFNEQFF
v_gene: TRBV9; CDR3aa: CASSVASTEYQETQYF
v_gene: TRBV5-1; CDR3aa: CASSVVTSRQAEQFF
v_gene: TRBV7-2; CDR3aa: CASSSGLAGPNEQFF
v_gene: TRBV5-1; CDR3aa: CASSAGTGGNEQYF
v_gene: TRBV29-1; CDR3aa: CSVVGPGASYGYTF
v_gene: TRBV7-9; CDR3aa: CASSLGDTASNNEQFF
v_gene: TRBV7-2; CDR3aa: CASSLDPRAGELFF